This TCR beta chain appears in the sequencing data of a study of T-cell memory formation after mild COVID-19 (dated by TCRdb to about 2021). About the investigation overall: TCR sequence clusters from the two donors were found to be largely donor specific. The cohort comprised two young, previously healthy adult volunteers, one female and one male. In two donors, T-cell clones that expanded and contracted after mild COVID-19 were followed by sequencing TCRalpha and TCRbeta repertoires longitudinally.

Ficoll-Paque density gradient centrifugation was used to isolate PBMCs. Beyond this particular receptor, the publication reports: The detection of some responding clones in pre-infection memory suggests that pre-existing cross-reactive memory T cells joined the SARS-CoV-2 response. Contracting CD4+ clones appeared mostly in the CM and EM memory subsets, whereas CD8+ clones were enriched in EMRA. Whether the second-wave clones peaking on day 37 were SARS-CoV-2 specific was not confirmed. Only a couple of mild cases were covered in the study, and larger cohorts including severe cases with pre-infection samples were considered necessary. Balanced CD4/CD8 phenotypes were observed for clones contracting from day 15 to 85, whereas a bias towards CD4+ was observed for a second wave of clones expanding from day 15 to 37.

The germline V gene specifies SNHLY as CDR1 and FYNNEI as CDR2. CDR3 length: 14 amino acids, cysteine to phenylalanine. Solely the CDR3 DNA is kept, with 42 bases framed from the first base. V loses 10 bases, J loses 0 bases, and the germline ends lie 16 bases apart. Concerning this clonotype: This receptor's antigen is unknown. No qualities accompany the bases; no much larger clone lies one base away.

TCRdb shows the sequencer as Illumina NovaSeq 6000. Using 5'RACE with constant-segment primers, TCRalpha and TCRbeta cDNA libraries were constructed, with sample barcodes and unique molecular identifiers added in the process. Trizol reagent was used to extract RNA from every sample. Libraries were amplified in two PCR steps, with a second sample barcode and Illumina TruSeq adapters added in the second step. Libraries were sequenced on an Illumina NovaSeq with 2 x 150 bp paired-end reads. As for how the authors treated the data: Demultiplexing of reads and collapsing into UMI-guided consensus sequences were performed with migec v1.2.7. Using mixcr v2.1.11, the UMI consensuses were aligned to TRA and TRB V and J templates and assembled into clonotypes. A clonotype was counted as expanded or contracted only if both edgeR and NoisET called the change significant, with noise models trained on biological replicates. edgeR calls used a false discovery rate-adjusted p below 0.01 and a log2 fold-change threshold of 1. PCA with hierarchical clustering of max-normalized trajectories of the 1000 most abundant clonotypes was used as exploratory dynamics analysis. Separately sequenced CD4+ and CD8+ repertoires were used to assign a CD4 or CD8 phenotype to each responding clone. TCRdb trimmed the raw reads at Q25, called clones with MiXCR and kept productive beta chains. Under each unique CDR3 protein, matching rows form one entry showing the most common genes and DNA. The V and J calls were determined by TCRdb, not by the authors. The sample profile shows approximately 200,000 distinct CDR3 sequences; under 20% of them were found once. Jointly, the top ten make up around 2% of the sample.

The receptor comes from an adult woman who had mild COVID-19 (a few samples of this study predate the infection). The sample titles of this study are shuffled in the database, so cell type and time point are left out; the donor was told from shared clones. The sample was PBMCs or a T cell subset sorted from them (not recorded which). The V gene is TRBV2 and the J gene is TRBJ2-7, and possibly TRBD2, on 6 matching bases. The bases are TGTGCCATCCCACGGGTAGCGGACTCCTACGAGCAGTACTTC. It specifies CAIPRVADSYEQYF.